The entry that follows covers one T cell receptor (beta chain) sequence. These data belong to a study of T cells in Graves' hyperthyroidism and ophthalmopathy. Absent ophthalmopathy progression within 18 months defined stable Graves' hyperthyroidism. Fresh peripheral blood, 10 ml, was the source of the PBMCs. Regions amplified from RNA transcripts were the TCR beta CDR3 regions. HTBI primers drove first-round RT-PCR of the TCR CDR3. TCRdb fed the multiplex PCR reads into MiXCR, producing one record per CDR3 protein. The sample holds about 350,000 distinct CDR3 sequences, approximately 15% seen once. Per germline, CDR1 SEHNR and CDR2 FQNEAQ (reference sequence). The CDR3 extends over 14 amino acids. Trimming at V came to 5 bases and at J to 5 bases, leaving 7 bases not matched to a gene.

The chain recombines TRBV7-9 with TRBJ2-7, with 9 bases fitting TRBD1. The receptor was derived from a woman aged 25 to 39 with Graves' hyperthyroidism. The sample comprised blood. The CDR3 DNA reads as TGTGCCAGCAGCATGGGACAGGGAGGGGACGAGCAGTACTTC. Its protein is CASSMGQGGDEQYF.